This T cell receptor beta chain comes out of a study of response to subunit inactivated influenza vaccine. The CDR3 spans 15 residues. The germline V and J ends were trimmed by 4 bases and 6 bases, with 17 bases remaining between them. TCRdb passed the RT-PCR reads through MiXCR, listing each CDR3 protein once. The data contain 630,000 or so distinct CDR3 sequences, approximately 15% of them seen just once; the ten biggest clones take up roughly 11%. The chain employs TRBV12-3 or TRBV12-4 and TRBJ2-3; maybe TRBD1 (6 bases). Sequencing was performed on PBMCs from blood, taken less than 13 days after vaccination. This receptor was identified in a man in his forties or fifties who received an inactivated influenza vaccine. CDR3 nucleotides: TGTGCCAGCAGTTCTCCCCCCAGGGGAAGGGATACGCAGTATTTT. This sequence encodes CASSSPPRGRDTQYF.